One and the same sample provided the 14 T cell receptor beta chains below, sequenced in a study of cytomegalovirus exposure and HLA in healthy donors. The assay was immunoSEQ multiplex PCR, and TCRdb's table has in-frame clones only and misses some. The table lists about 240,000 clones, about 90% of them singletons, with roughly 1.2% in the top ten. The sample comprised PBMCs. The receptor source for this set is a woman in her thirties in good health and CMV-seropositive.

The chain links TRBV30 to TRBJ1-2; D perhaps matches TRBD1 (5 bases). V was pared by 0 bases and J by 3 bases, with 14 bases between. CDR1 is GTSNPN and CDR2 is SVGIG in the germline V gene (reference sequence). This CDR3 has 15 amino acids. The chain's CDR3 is CAWSVGPGLDYGYTF. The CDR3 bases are TGTGCCTGGAGTGTGGGGCCTGGCCTGGACTATGGCTACACCTTC.

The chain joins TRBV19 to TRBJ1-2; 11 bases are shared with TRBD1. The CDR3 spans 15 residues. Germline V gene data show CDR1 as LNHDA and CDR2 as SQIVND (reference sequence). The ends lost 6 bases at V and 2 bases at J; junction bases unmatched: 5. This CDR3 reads CASSPRTGGNYGYTF. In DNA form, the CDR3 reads TGTGCCAGTAGCCCTCGGACAGGGGGCAACTATGGCTACACCTTC.

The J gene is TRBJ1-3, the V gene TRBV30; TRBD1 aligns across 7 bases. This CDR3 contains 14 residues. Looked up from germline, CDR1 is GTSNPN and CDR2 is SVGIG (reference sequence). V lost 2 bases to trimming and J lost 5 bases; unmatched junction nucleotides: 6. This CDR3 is CAWSLRGRRNTIYF. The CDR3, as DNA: TGTGCCTGGAGTCTCAGGGGGAGAAGAAACACCATATATTTT. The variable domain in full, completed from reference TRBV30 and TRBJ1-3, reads SQTIHQWPATLVQPVGSPLSLECTVEGTSNPNLYWYRQAAGRGLQLLFYSVGIGQISSEVPQNLSASRPQDRQFILSSKKLLLSDSGFYLCAWSLRGRRNTIYFGEGSWLTVV.

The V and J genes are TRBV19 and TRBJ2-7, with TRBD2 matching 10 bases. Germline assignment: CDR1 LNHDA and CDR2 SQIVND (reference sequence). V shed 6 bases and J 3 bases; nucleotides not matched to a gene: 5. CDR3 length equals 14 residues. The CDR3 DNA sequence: TGTGCCAGTAGCACTGTAGCGGGAGGCTACGAGCAGTACTTC. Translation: CASSTVAGGYEQYF.

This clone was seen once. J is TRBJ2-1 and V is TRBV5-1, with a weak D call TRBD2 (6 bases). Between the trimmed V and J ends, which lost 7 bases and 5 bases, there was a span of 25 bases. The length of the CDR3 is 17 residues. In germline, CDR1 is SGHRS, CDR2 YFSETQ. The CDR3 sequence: CASAATNLGRSNNEQFF. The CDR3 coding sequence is TGCGCCAGCGCCGCCACCAACCTGGGGAGGTCCAACAATGAGCAGTTCTTC.

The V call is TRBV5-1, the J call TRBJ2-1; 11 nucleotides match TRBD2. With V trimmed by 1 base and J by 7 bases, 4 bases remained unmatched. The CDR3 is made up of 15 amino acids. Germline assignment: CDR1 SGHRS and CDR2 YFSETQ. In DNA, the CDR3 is TGCGCCAGCAGCTTGAGTCTAGCGGGAGGAAATGAGCAGTTCTTC. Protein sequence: CASSLSLAGGNEQFF.

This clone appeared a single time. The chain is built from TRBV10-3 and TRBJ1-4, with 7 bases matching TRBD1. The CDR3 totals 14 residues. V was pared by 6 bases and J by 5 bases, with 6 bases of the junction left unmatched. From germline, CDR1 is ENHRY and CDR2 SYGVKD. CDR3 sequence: CAIRSGQRNEKLFF. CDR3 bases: TGTGCCATCAGATCGGGACAGAGGAATGAAAAACTGTTTTTT.

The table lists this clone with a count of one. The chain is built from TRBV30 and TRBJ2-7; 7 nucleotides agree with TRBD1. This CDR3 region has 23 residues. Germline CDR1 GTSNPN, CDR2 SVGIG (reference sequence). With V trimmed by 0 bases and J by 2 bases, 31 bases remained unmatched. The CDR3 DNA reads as TGTGCCTGGAGTGTACCGAGGGACAGTTCCACCCCCTTTCTATCGGGGCAGGCCTACGAGCAGTACTTC. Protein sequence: CAWSVPRDSSTPFLSGQAYEQYF.

The chain's CDR3 is CASSPTSGRAYNEQFF. CDR3 sequence (DNA): TGTGCCAGCAGCCCGACTAGCGGGAGGGCCTACAATGAGCAGTTCTTC. V usage is TRBV7-3 and J usage is TRBJ2-1, with 14 nucleotides matching TRBD2. In germline, CDR1 is SGHTA, CDR2 FQGTGA. The J segment lost 2 bases and the V segment lost 5 bases, leaving 2 bases of the junction unmatched. CDR3 size: 16 residues.

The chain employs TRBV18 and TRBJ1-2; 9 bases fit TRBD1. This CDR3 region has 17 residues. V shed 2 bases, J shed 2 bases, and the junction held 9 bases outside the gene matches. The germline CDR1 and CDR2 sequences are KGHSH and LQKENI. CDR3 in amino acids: CASSPLAQGQGNYGYTF. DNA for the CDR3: TGTGCCAGCTCACCATTGGCACAGGGACAGGGCAACTATGGCTACACCTTC.

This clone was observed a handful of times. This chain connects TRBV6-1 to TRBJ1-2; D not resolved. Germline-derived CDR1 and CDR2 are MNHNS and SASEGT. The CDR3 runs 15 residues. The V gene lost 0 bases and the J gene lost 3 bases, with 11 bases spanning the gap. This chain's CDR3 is CASSEAGEKHYGYTF. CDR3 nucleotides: TGTGCCAGCAGTGAAGCGGGAGAGAAGCACTATGGCTACACCTTC.

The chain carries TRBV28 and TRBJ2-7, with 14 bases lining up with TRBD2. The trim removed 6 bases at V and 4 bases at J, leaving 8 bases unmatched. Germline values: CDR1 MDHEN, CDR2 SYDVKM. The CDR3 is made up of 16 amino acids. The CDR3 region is CASRVRGLAGGYEQYF. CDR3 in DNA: TGTGCCAGCAGGGTCCGAGGACTAGCGGGAGGATACGAGCAGTACTTC.

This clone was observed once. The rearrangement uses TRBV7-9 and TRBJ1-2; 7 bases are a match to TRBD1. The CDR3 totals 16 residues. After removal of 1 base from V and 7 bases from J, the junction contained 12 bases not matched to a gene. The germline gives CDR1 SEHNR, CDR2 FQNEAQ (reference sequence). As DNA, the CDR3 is TGTGCCAGCAGCTTAGAAGAGGGGGCCTACGTGGGTGGCTACACCTTC. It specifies CASSLEEGAYVGGYTF.

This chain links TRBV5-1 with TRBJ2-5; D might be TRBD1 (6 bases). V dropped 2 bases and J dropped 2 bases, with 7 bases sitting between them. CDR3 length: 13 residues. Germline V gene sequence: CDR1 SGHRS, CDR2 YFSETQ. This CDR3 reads CASSFGTQETQYF. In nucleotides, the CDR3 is TGCGCCAGCAGCTTCGGGACACAAGAGACCCAGTACTTC.